The rows below give T cell receptor beta chains drawn from one sample of a study of cytomegalovirus exposure and HLA in healthy donors. Clones were read by immunoSEQ multiplex PCR, and TCRdb kept only the in-frame ones, dropping some. Here the sample spans approximately 140,000 clones, just over 75% being singletons. The sequenced material came from PBMCs. All receptors derive from a woman between 45 and 60 years old in good health and CMV-seronegative. CDR3s include the opening cysteine and the closing phenylalanine or tryptophan. Fields, in order: V gene, clone size, J gene, CDR3 length, D gene, CDR3 DNA, CDR3 protein. D genes are given only for firm matches. Clone size is given for some rows only: seen once, a few or many times, or a class if the clone is expanded.

TRBV5-1	.	TRBJ2-1	18	TRBD2	TGCGCCAGCAGCCCCTATGGACTAGCGGGAGGGGAAGGGAATGAGCAGTTCTTC	CASSPYGLAGGEGNEQFF
TRBV28	.	TRBJ1-2	13	.	TGTGCCAGCAGTTTCCGGGCAACGGGGGGCTACACCTTC	CASSFRATGGYTF
TRBV27	.	TRBJ1-2	13	TRBD1	TGTGCCAGCAGTTCCGGGACAGCCTATGGCTACACCTTC	CASSSGTAYGYTF
TRBV4-3	.	TRBJ2-3	14	TRBD2	TGCGCCAGCAGCACCAGCGGGGGGACAGATACGCAGTATTTT	CASSTSGGTDTQYF
TRBV6-4	.	TRBJ1-1	14	TRBD1	TGTGCCAGCAGTGACGGGACAGGGGGCACTGAAGCTTTCTTT	CASSDGTGGTEAFF
TRBV6-1	.	TRBJ2-5	15	.	TGTGCCAGCAGTGAATACTTCTTCGGCGGGGAGACCCAGTACTTC	CASSEYFFGGETQYF
TRBV30	.	TRBJ1-5	14	.	TGTGCCTGGGGGGACACAAGGAGCAATCAGCCCCAGAATTTT	CAWGDTRSNQPQNF
TRBV23-1	.	TRBJ1-5	13	.	TGCGCCAGCAGTTCTTACGGGGGTCCGCCCCAGCATTTT	CASSSYGGPPQHF
TRBV5-1	.	TRBJ2-3	16	.	TGCGCCAGCAGCCGCCGACTTTCGGGGAGTACAGATACGCAGTATTTT	CASSRRLSGSTDTQYF
TRBV7-3	.	TRBJ2-2	16	TRBD2	TGTGCCAGCAGCTTCACTAGCGGGAGGAGCACCGGGGAGCTGTTTTTT	CASSFTSGRSTGELFF
TRBV29-1	once	TRBJ2-1	12	.	TGCAGCGTTGAGTCTGGGGCGGGAAGGCAGTTCTTC	CSVESGAGRQFF
TRBV5-1	.	TRBJ2-1	13	.	TGCGCCAGCAGCAACCCTAGTAATAATGAGCAGTTCTTC	CASSNPSNNEQFF
TRBV5-6	.	TRBJ2-1	15	TRBD2	TGTGCCAGCAGCTTGGAGCTAGCGGGAGTTGATGAGCAGTTCTTC	CASSLELAGVDEQFF
TRBV19	.	TRBJ2-1	19	TRBD2	TGTGCCAGTACCAGGATAGGGACTAGCGGGAGGAGCTCCTACAATGAGCAGTTCTTC	CASTRIGTSGRSSYNEQFF
TRBV28	once	TRBJ2-1	15	TRBD1	TGTGCCAGCAGTTTGATGGGACAGGGCATCAATGAGCAGTTCTTC	CASSLMGQGINEQFF
TRBV18	.	TRBJ2-7	14	.	TGTGCCAGCTCAGCGAACAGGGTATACTACGAGCAGTACTTC	CASSANRVYYEQYF
TRBV18	few	TRBJ2-4	15	.	TGTGCCAGCTCACCACAGGAGGGAGCCAAAAACATTCAGTACTTC	CASSPQEGAKNIQYF
TRBV30	few	TRBJ1-5	13	.	TGTGCCTGGAGTACTAGGGTGGTTGAGCCCCAGCATTTT	CAWSTRVVEPQHF
TRBV15	once	TRBJ1-5	14	.	TGTGCCACCAGCAGAGGGGGGACTAATCAGCCCCAGCATTTT	CATSRGGTNQPQHF
TRBV19	.	TRBJ1-1	14	.	TGTGCCAGTAGTATAGATACGAGGAACACTGAAGCTTTCTTT	CASSIDTRNTEAFF
TRBV6-1	.	TRBJ1-5	15	TRBD1	TGTGCCAGCAGTGGGACAGGGATACGGAATCAGCCCCAGCATTTT	CASSGTGIRNQPQHF
TRBV28	.	TRBJ1-2	14	.	TGTGCCAGCAGCCTGGGGAGGGGGTCCTATGGCTACACCTTC	CASSLGRGSYGYTF
TRBV6-1	once	TRBJ2-1	13	.	TGTGCCAGCAGTGATGGGGTAGGGGCCGCCCAGTTCTTC	CASSDGVGAAQFF
TRBV5-4	.	TRBJ2-7	13	.	TGTGCCAGCAGCTTGCCGGTTGCAGGCGAGCAGTACTTC	CASSLPVAGEQYF
TRBV7-8	.	TRBJ2-3	14	TRBD1	TGTGCCAGCAGCTTAGTACAGGGGTTAGATACGCAGTATTTT	CASSLVQGLDTQYF
TRBV19	.	TRBJ1-2	14	TRBD1	TGTGCCAGTAGTATCGTTCAGGGGGCGCGCGGCTACACCTTC	CASSIVQGARGYTF